The 8 T cell receptor beta chains presented below share a single source sample, sequenced in a study of T-cell memory formation after mild COVID-19. TCRdb re-called the 5' RACE reads with MiXCR, one entry per CDR3 protein. Counted here are approximately 240,000 distinct CDR3 sequences, about 17% occurring once; the ten biggest clones make up 3.5%. The sequencing input was PBMCs or a T cell subset sorted from them (not recorded which). The source is a man aged 18 to 29 who had mild COVID-19 (a few samples of this study predate the infection). Cell type and time point are not known.

This clonotype was detected ten times or more. This chain connects TRBV5-1 to TRBJ2-1, with 8 bases aligning to TRBD2. The V gene end was trimmed by 5 bases and the J gene end by 4 bases; junction bases not matched to a gene: 20. The CDR3 has 19 residues. From germline, CDR1 is SGHRS and CDR2 YFSETQ. This chain's CDR3 is CASRTNSFGSGGPYNEQFF. The CDR3 coding sequence is TGCGCCAGCAGGACGAACTCCTTCGGGAGCGGGGGACCGTACAATGAGCAGTTCTTC.

The V and J genes are TRBV20-1 and TRBJ1-1, with 8 nucleotides matching TRBD1. The V segment lost 3 bases and the J segment 8 bases; nucleotides outside the gene matches: 8. Germline V gives CDR1 DFQATT, CDR2 SNEGSKA (reference sequence). The CDR3 has 13 amino acids. CDR3 residues: CSASGLRTGEAFF. CDR3 nucleotides: TGCAGTGCTAGTGGTCTTCGGACAGGGGAAGCTTTCTTT.

This clonotype was counted at least ten times. The chain employs TRBV19 and TRBJ2-7; 9 bases are a match to TRBD1. V trimming: 7 bases; J trimming: 5 bases; junction bases outside the gene matches: 9. This CDR3 has 14 residues. CDR1 LNHDA and CDR2 SQIVND come from the germline V gene (reference sequence). The CDR3 nucleotides read TGTGCCAGTAACACCGGACAGGGGACCCACGAGCAGTACTTC. Encoded protein: CASNTGQGTHEQYF. Based on the CDR3 plus reference TRBV19 and TRBJ2-7, the full variable domain is DGGITQSPKYLFRKEGQNVTLSCEQNLNHDAMYWYRQDPGQGLRLIYYSQIVNDFQKGDIAEGYSVSREKKESFPLTVTSAQKNPTAFYLCASNTGQGTHEQYFGPGTRLTVT.

The rearrangement links TRBV18 to TRBJ2-1, with 7 nucleotides matching TRBD1. The V and J ends lost 2 bases and 8 bases, in that order; junction bases with no gene match: 3. The CDR3 is made up of 13 amino acids. Looked up from germline, CDR1 is KGHSH and CDR2 is LQKENI. The CDR3 nucleotides are TGTGCCAGCTCACCAAACAGGGGAGATGAGCAGTTCTTC. Translation: CASSPNRGDEQFF.

This clonotype was found many times. The V call is TRBV7-9, the J call TRBJ1-1, with D maybe TRBD1 (5 bases). CDR1 and CDR2 (germline): SEHNR, FQNEAQ (reference sequence). This CDR3 comprises 14 residues. The germline V and J ends were trimmed by 8 bases and 2 bases, with 15 bases remaining between them. The CDR3 loop is CASGWGFVNTEAFF. CDR3 nucleotides: TGTGCCAGCGGTTGGGGGTTCGTCAACACTGAAGCTTTCTTT.

This clonotype was picked up a small number of times. This chain uses TRBV2 with TRBJ2-2, with a weak D call TRBD2 (5 bases). The CDR3 is 19 amino acids. The V end was cut by 6 bases, the J end by 0 bases, with 23 bases between. Germline CDR1 SNHLY, CDR2 FYNNEI. In nucleotides, the CDR3 is TGTGCCAGCAGGTGGAGGATAGCCCCCGGGGAATCGAACACCGGGGAGCTGTTTTTT. Translating gives CASRWRIAPGESNTGELFF.

The chain combines TRBV5-6 with TRBJ1-6; no clear D gene. Germline assignment: CDR1 SGHDT and CDR2 YYEEEE. The length of the CDR3 is 14 residues. V lost 4 bases and J 13 bases, leaving 18 bases between the germline ends. DNA for the CDR3: TGTGCCAGCAGCCCGGCTGGGGTCCGGGAGCCCCTCCACTTT. Translating it yields CASSPAGVREPLHF.

This clonotype was counted a few times. This chain links TRBV12-3 or TRBV12-4 with TRBJ1-2; the D gene is possibly TRBD1 (6 bases). Trimming removed 5 bases from V and 1 base from J, with 11 bases in between. There are 14 residues in the CDR3. The CDR3 DNA follows: TGTGCCAGCAGTACTCAGGGGCTTAACTATGGCTACACCTTC. This translates into CASSTQGLNYGYTF.